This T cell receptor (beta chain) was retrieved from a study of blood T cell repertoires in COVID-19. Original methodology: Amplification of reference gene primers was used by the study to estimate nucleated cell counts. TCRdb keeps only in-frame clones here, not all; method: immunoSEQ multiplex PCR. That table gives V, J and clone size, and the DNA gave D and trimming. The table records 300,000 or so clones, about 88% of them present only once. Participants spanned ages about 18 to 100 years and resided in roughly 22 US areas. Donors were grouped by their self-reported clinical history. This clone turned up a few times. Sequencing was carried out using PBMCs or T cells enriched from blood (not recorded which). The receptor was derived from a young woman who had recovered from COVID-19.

The CDR3 bases are TGTGCCAGCAGCCCTCAAGACAGTAACTATGGCTACACCTTC. Translation: CASSPQDSNYGYTF. The chain is built from TRBV16 and TRBJ1-2, with a possible D match to TRBD1 (5 bases). Germline CDR1 reads KGHSY; CDR2 reads FQNENV. V lost 4 bases and J lost 1, with 10 bases in between. The CDR3 is made up of 14 amino acids.